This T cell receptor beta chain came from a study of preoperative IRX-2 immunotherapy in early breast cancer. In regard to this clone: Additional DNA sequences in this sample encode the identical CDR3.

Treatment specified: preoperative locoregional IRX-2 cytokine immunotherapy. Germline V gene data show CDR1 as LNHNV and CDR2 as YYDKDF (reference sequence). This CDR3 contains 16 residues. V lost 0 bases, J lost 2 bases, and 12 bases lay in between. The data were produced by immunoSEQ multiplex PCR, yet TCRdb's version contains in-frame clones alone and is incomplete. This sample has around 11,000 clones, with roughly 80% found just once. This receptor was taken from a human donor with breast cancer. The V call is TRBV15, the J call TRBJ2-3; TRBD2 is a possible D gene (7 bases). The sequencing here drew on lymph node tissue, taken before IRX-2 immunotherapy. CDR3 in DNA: TGTGCCACCAGCAGAGATAGGGCGGGGGCCACAGATACGCAGTATTTT. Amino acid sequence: CATSRDRAGATDTQYF.